The 30 T cell receptor beta chains below all came from one sample that was sequenced in a study of blood T cell repertoires in COVID-19. TCRdb keeps only in-frame clones here, not all; method: immunoSEQ multiplex PCR. The sample includes a few hundred thousand clones, around 83% seen only once; the top ten take around 6.5%. Sequencing input: PBMCs or T cells enriched from blood (not recorded which). The receptor set was obtained from a middle-aged woman who had recovered from COVID-19.

The chain employs TRBV3-1 (or the pseudogene TRBV3-2) and TRBJ1-5, with a tentative D call TRBD1 (6 bases). The CDR3 totals 13 residues. Deletions cut 2 bases from V and 7 bases from J, with 9 bases between. In germline, CDR1 is LGHDT, CDR2 YNNKEL (reference sequence). The CDR3, as DNA: TGTGCCAGCAGCCAAACCCAGGGGCAGCCCCAGCATTTT. Its protein is CASSQTQGQPQHF.

CDR3 bases: TGTGCCAGCAGGAGACTAGCGGAGACCTACGAGCAGTACTTC. Translated, it gives CASRRLAETYEQYF. The rearrangement links TRBV11-2 to TRBJ2-7, with 9 bases that match TRBD2. This CDR3 comprises 14 residues. J lost 2 bases, V lost 6 bases, and 5 bases had no gene match. Germline V gene sequence: CDR1 SGHAT, CDR2 FQNNGV.

As DNA, the CDR3 is TGTGCCAGCAGCTTAGAGGCTAGCGGAGGGGGTGATGAGCAGTTCTTC. Its protein product is CASSLEASGGGDEQFF. J is TRBJ2-1 and V is TRBV7-2; the D gene is possibly TRBD2 (7 bases). Germline V gene data show CDR1 as SGHTA and CDR2 as FQGNSA. The CDR3 consists of 16 residues. V gave up 1 base and J gave up 8 bases, with 18 bases separating them.

By sample fraction, this clone is medium-sized. The chain is built from TRBV2 and TRBJ2-5, with D perhaps matching TRBD1 (5 bases). The CDR3 is 16 residues long. Per the germline V gene, CDR1 is SNHLY and CDR2 is FYNNEI. The germline V and J ends were trimmed by 5 bases and 1 base, with 17 bases remaining between them. In DNA, the CDR3 is TGTGCCAGCAGTTCCGACAGAAATGAGGTCCAAGAGACCCAGTACTTC. This gives the protein CASSSDRNEVQETQYF.

The gene calls are TRBV2 and TRBJ2-7; tentative D call: TRBD2 (6 bases). Germline CDR1 SNHLY, CDR2 FYNNEI. Trimming took off 4 bases at V and 3 bases at J, with 13 bases between the two ends. The CDR3 extends over 14 amino acids. In DNA form, the CDR3 reads TGTGCCAGCAGTGTTCTGGAGGGCTACTACGAGCAGTACTTC. Its protein is CASSVLEGYYEQYF.

Ten or more counts support this clone. The CDR3 region is CASSLSGRVYEQYF. CDR3 DNA sequence: TGTGCCAGCAGCCTTAGCGGGAGGGTCTACGAGCAGTACTTC. This sequence joins TRBV11-2 and TRBJ2-7; the match to TRBD2 covers 11 bases. Germline V gene lookup returns CDR1 SGHAT and CDR2 FQNNGV. CDR3 size: 14 residues. V lost 5 bases to trimming and J lost 3 bases; unmatched junction nucleotides: 3. The complete variable domain, with remaining parts taken from reference TRBV11-2 and TRBJ2-7, reads EAGVAQSPRYKIIEKRQSVAFWCNPISGHATLYWYQQILGQGPKLLIQFQNNGVVDDSQLPKDRFSAERLKGVDSTLKIQPAKLEDSAVYLCASSLSGRVYEQYFGPGTRLTVT.

The chain couples TRBV7-9 to TRBJ2-1; TRBD2 agrees at 13 bases. J gave up 8 bases and V 5 bases, and 9 bases lay outside the gene matches. Germline-derived CDR1 and CDR2 are SEHNR and FQNEAQ (reference sequence). The CDR3 consists of 16 residues. The CDR3 region is CASSPGLAGVPDEQFF. CDR3 nucleotide sequence: TGTGCCAGCAGCCCCGGACTAGCGGGAGTTCCCGATGAGCAGTTCTTC. The full variable domain, rest sourced from reference TRBV7-9 and TRBJ2-1, is DTGVSQNPRHKITKRGQNVTFRCDPISEHNRLYWYRQTLGQGPEFLTYFQNEAQLEKSRLLSDRFSAERPKGSFSTLEIQRTEQGDSAMYLCASSPGLAGVPDEQFFGPGTRLTVL.

The chain employs TRBV5-5 and TRBJ1-1; D remains unclear. The CDR3 loop spans 13 amino acids. Germline V gives CDR1 SGHKS, CDR2 YYEKEE (reference sequence). The germline V and J ends were trimmed by 5 bases and 0 bases, with 8 bases remaining between them. The CDR3 sequence is CASRRGLNTEAFF. In nucleotides, the CDR3 is TGTGCCAGCAGACGAGGGCTGAACACTGAAGCTTTCTTT.

This chain uses TRBV7-9 with TRBJ1-4; D unclear. Trimming cost V 5 bases and J 5 bases, with 3 bases left between them. Germline lookup yields CDR1 SEHNR and CDR2 FQNEAQ (reference sequence). The CDR3 is made up of 11 amino acids. CDR3 sequence (DNA): TGTGCCAGCAGCATAAATGAAAAACTGTTTTTT. It translates to CASSINEKLFF.

The genes are TRBV9 and TRBJ2-1; 9 bases match TRBD2. The CDR3 extends over 15 amino acids. Germline trimming cut 2 bases from V and 3 bases from J; bases unmatched to any gene: 3. Germline values: CDR1 SGDLS, CDR2 YYNGEE. The CDR3 DNA reads TGTGCCAGCAGCGTTAGCGGGAGAGACTACAATGAGCAGTTCTTC. Translation: CASSVSGRDYNEQFF.

This clone occurred once. This chain uses TRBV27 with TRBJ2-3, with a weak D call TRBD2 (6 bases). The germline gives CDR1 MNHEY, CDR2 SMNVEV (reference sequence). The V end was cut by 5 bases, the J end by 3 bases, with 18 bases between. The CDR3 loop spans 16 amino acids. The CDR3 loop reads CASSLARLGRTDTQYF. Written as DNA, the CDR3 is TGTGCCAGCAGTCTAGCAAGACTAGGAAGGACAGATACGCAGTATTTT.

This chain connects TRBV11-2 to TRBJ2-7; tentatively, D is TRBD2 (5 bases). The ends were cut back, 6 bases at V and 0 bases at J, with 15 bases in the middle. The CDR3 contains 15 residues. CDR1 is SGHAT and CDR2 is FQNNGV in the germline V gene. CDR3 sequence: CASSLVLGSSYEQYV. For the CDR3, the DNA is TGTGCCAGCAGTCTCGTCCTAGGGAGCTCCTACGAGCAGTACGTC.

This chain connects TRBV3-1 (or the pseudogene TRBV3-2) to TRBJ1-2; D ambiguous. Per germline, CDR1 LGHDT and CDR2 YNNKEL (reference sequence). Trimming removed 3 bases from V and 0 bases from J, with 5 bases in between. The CDR3 runs to 13 residues. CDR3 DNA sequence: TGTGCCAGCAGCCAGCCTACTAACTATGGCTACACCTTC. It encodes CASSQPTNYGYTF.

The chain joins TRBV7-9 to TRBJ2-5; 11 nucleotides match TRBD2. Trimming cost V 2 bases and J 5 bases; bases outside gene matches: 4. Germline lookup yields CDR1 SEHNR and CDR2 FQNEAQ (reference sequence). The CDR3 is 15 residues long. The CDR3 DNA reads as TGTGCCAGCAGCTTACCGACTAGCGGGACCGAGACCCAGTACTTC. This encodes CASSLPTSGTETQYF.

The rearrangement links TRBV7-8 to TRBJ2-7; D is uncertain. CDR3 length equals 14 residues. Germline assignment: CDR1 SGHVS and CDR2 FQNEAQ. The ends were cut back, 5 bases at V and 7 bases at J, with 18 bases in the middle. DNA for the CDR3: TGTGCCAGCAGCCCCGTGGGTTCCACCGGGGAGCAGTACGTC. Translated, it gives CASSPVGSTGEQYV.

This clone has more than one count but fewer than ten. V is TRBV7-9 and J is TRBJ1-6; TRBD1 matches at 7 bases. There are 15 residues in the CDR3. Germline V gene data show CDR1 as SEHNR and CDR2 as FQNEAQ (reference sequence). V lost 1 base to trimming and J lost 7 bases; unmatched junction nucleotides: 4. The CDR3 DNA is TGTGCCAGCAGCTTAGGGAGGGGGCGCAATTCACCCCTCCACTTT. It specifies CASSLGRGRNSPLHF.

V gene TRBV30 combines with J gene TRBJ1-5; D is unclear. Germline V gene sequence: CDR1 GTSNPN, CDR2 SVGIG (reference sequence). The CDR3 runs 13 residues. The V end was cut by 2 bases, the J end by 7 bases, with 12 bases between. CDR3 region: CAWSPEGGQPQHF. The DNA of the CDR3 is TGTGCCTGGAGTCCCGAGGGTGGGCAGCCCCAGCATTTT.

V and J are TRBV9 and TRBJ2-1, with 12 nucleotides matching TRBD2. Germline loops: CDR1 SGDLS, CDR2 YYNGEE. V shed 2 bases, J shed 2 bases, and the junction held 2 bases outside the gene matches. This CDR3 spans 16 amino acids. The CDR3 nucleotides read TGTGCCAGCAGCGTCAGACTAGCGGGAGCCTACAATGAGCAGTTCTTC. As protein: CASSVRLAGAYNEQFF.

The chain employs TRBV7-9 and TRBJ1-1; no definite D call. The germline V and J ends were trimmed by 1 base and 4 bases, with 16 bases remaining between them. The V gene's germline CDR1 is SEHNR and CDR2 FQNEAQ (reference sequence). The CDR3 is 16 amino acids. CDR3 residues: CASSLGRPDRLTEAFF. Written as DNA, the CDR3 is TGTGCCAGCAGCTTAGGGAGGCCTGATCGCCTCACTGAAGCTTTCTTT.

This chain connects TRBV6-2 or TRBV6-3 to TRBJ1-2; no clear D gene. V lost 2 bases and J lost 4, with 11 bases in between. CDR3 length equals 14 residues. Germline assignment: CDR1 MNHEY and CDR2 SVGEGT. The CDR3 nucleotides are TGTGCCAGCAGTTACGGTCGGAGAGTCTATGGCTACACCTTC. Translating gives CASSYGRRVYGYTF.

The J gene is TRBJ2-1, the V gene TRBV3-1 (or the pseudogene TRBV3-2), with 7 bases fitting TRBD2. Germline V CDR1 and CDR2: LGHDT, YNNKEL (reference sequence). The V gene end was trimmed by 1 base and the J gene end by 3 bases; junction bases not matched to a gene: 3. The CDR3 runs to 15 residues. CDR3 bases: TGTGCCAGCAGCCAAGGACTAGCTCTCTACAATGAGCAGTTCTTC. Its protein product is CASSQGLALYNEQFF.

The chain employs TRBV10-1 and TRBJ2-7; 7 positions agree with TRBD2. The CDR3 contains 14 residues. The V gene's germline CDR1 is WNHNN and CDR2 SYGVQD (reference sequence). The ends lost 4 bases at V and 1 base at J; junction bases unmatched: 4. Here the CDR3 DNA reads TGCGCCAGCAGTGCTCGGACTAGATCCTACGAGCAGTACGTC. This codes for CASSARTRSYEQYV.

This clone came up once. V is TRBV3-1 (or the pseudogene TRBV3-2) and J is TRBJ1-4, with unresolved D. CDR3 length equals 12 residues. Germline V lookup: CDR1 LGHDT, CDR2 YNNKEL (reference sequence). With 0 bases removed from V and 8 bases from J, the gap between germline ends came to 4 bases. The CDR3 here is CASSQEEEKLFF. CDR3 in DNA: TGTGCCAGCAGCCAAGAGGAGGAAAAACTGTTTTTT.

With regard to this clone: The sample has other DNA sequences that encode this CDR3 too. V usage is TRBV4-3 and J usage is TRBJ1-2; D gene ambiguous. Looked up from germline, CDR1 is LGHNA and CDR2 is YSLEER. The length of the CDR3 is 15 residues. V was trimmed by 1 base and J by 3 bases, leaving 12 bases between them. The CDR3 nucleotides are TGCGCCAGCAGCCAAGTGCCGCCGGGGTACTATGGCTACACCTTC. This encodes CASSQVPPGYYGYTF.

V usage is TRBV6-6 and J usage is TRBJ1-1; D remains ambiguous. CDR1 is MNHNY and CDR2 is SVGAGI in the germline V gene (reference sequence). The CDR3 loop spans 14 amino acids. Trimming stripped 0 bases from V and 1 base from J, with 6 bases between. CDR3 loop: CASSYSRGNTEAFF. CDR3 nucleotide sequence: TGTGCCAGCAGTTACTCGAGAGGGAACACTGAAGCTTTCTTT.

The chain is built from TRBV7-9 and TRBJ2-2; D call uncertain. Germline CDR1 is SEHNR and CDR2 is FQNEAQ (reference sequence). The length of the CDR3 is 12 residues. Trimming left V 6 bases short and J 2 bases short, with 4 bases between. CDR3 residues: CASSLNTGELFF. The CDR3 DNA reads as TGTGCCAGCAGTCTAAACACCGGGGAGCTGTTTTTT.

In this sample, this clone turned up a few times. The V gene is TRBV5-1, the J gene TRBJ2-2, with 10 bases lining up with TRBD1. The CDR3 is 15 residues long. Germline V gene lookup returns CDR1 SGHRS and CDR2 YFSETQ. The J segment lost 5 bases and the V segment lost 4 bases, leaving 5 bases of the junction unmatched. This CDR3 is CASSIGTGETGELFF. CDR3 sequence (DNA): TGCGCCAGCAGCATAGGGACAGGGGAAACCGGGGAGCTGTTTTTT.

J is TRBJ1-1 and V is TRBV18; D remains unclear. In germline, CDR1 is KGHSH, CDR2 LQKENI. The V end was cut by 5 bases, the J end by 1 base, with 11 bases between. CDR3 length: 14 residues. The DNA for the CDR3 is TGTGCCAGCTCAGCCACCCGGGAGAACACTGAAGCTTTCTTT. It translates to CASSATRENTEAFF.

This chain uses TRBV27 with TRBJ2-1; 8 bases agree with TRBD2. Germline values: CDR1 MNHEY, CDR2 SMNVEV (reference sequence). CDR3 length: 16 amino acids. Trimming took 4 bases from V and 6 from J; bases not matched to a gene: 11. The CDR3 coding sequence is TGTGCCAGCAGTTACCGAGCGGGAGTTCTGTTCAATGAGCAGTTCTTC. This codes for CASSYRAGVLFNEQFF.

The rearrangement uses TRBV29-1 and TRBJ1-1, with D possibly matching TRBD1 (5 bases). CDR3 length: 15 residues. Between the trimmed V and J ends, which lost 7 bases and 3 bases, there was a span of 21 bases. The germline gives CDR1 SQVTM, CDR2 ANQGSEA. As DNA, the CDR3 is TGCAGCGCCCGTCAGGGTTTTGGTTTGGACACTGAAGCTTTCTTT. This translates into CSARQGFGLDTEAFF.